This T cell receptor (beta chain) was profiled in a study of OX40 agonist ivuxolimab in advanced cancers. The CDR3 has 14 amino acids. Trimming left V 2 bases short and J 7 bases short, with 11 bases between. The germline gives CDR1 LGHNA, CDR2 YNFKEQ. Assay: immunoSEQ multiplex PCR; the TCRdb copy retains only in-frame clones and omits some. The profile shows about 82,000 clones, around 90% of them singletons. The V and J genes are TRBV4-2 and TRBJ2-2, with unresolved D. The sample in question was CD4+ or CD8+ T cells sorted from blood, obtained in a trial of the OX40 agonist ivuxolimab. The clonotype was recovered from an adult with an advanced solid tumor such as melanoma, head and neck, liver or kidney cancer. This chain's CDR3 is CASSQPQGIGELFF. The CDR3 DNA is TGTGCCAGCAGCCAACCTCAAGGGATCGGGGAGCTGTTTTTT.